The TCR beta chain under discussion was sequenced for a study of shared clonotypes between healthy human individuals. Study-wide findings and caveats: It was expected that sequencing depth would affect clonotype sharing among donors. On the whole, naive subsets had larger estimated richness than memory subsets had.

A note on this clone: The antigen remains undetermined.

In germline, CDR1 is LNHDA, CDR2 SQIVND (reference sequence). The CDR3 loop spans 16 amino acids. Trimming cost V 10 bases and J 7 bases; bases outside gene matches: 17. Evenly divided among several immunoSEQ plates was the genomic DNA of each subset. Sorted subsets were amplified in replicate PCRs using around 200 ng DNA, roughly 30,000 T cell genomes. Generated by immunoSEQ multiplex PCR, the TCRdb table keeps only in-frame clones and is missing some. The repertoire has roughly 1 million clones, under 80% of them found once; the top ten carry about 1.4%. This chain joins TRBV19 and TRBJ1-5; 9 nucleotides align to TRBD1. This TCR came from a man younger than 35 in good health. The sequenced sample consisted of memory CD4+ T cells sorted from blood. Documented subset: CD45RA-negative fraction. CDR3 coding DNA: TGTGCCACCCTTGACACCGGGACAGGGAAAGGCCAGCCCCAGCATTTT. Translation gives CATLDTGTGKGQPQHF.